The 24 T cell receptor beta chains reported below all come from one sample, sequenced in a study of Graves' ophthalmopathy and Graves' hyperthyroidism. The sequenced template was RNA, covering the TCR beta CDR3 region. The library came from an HTBI-primed first-round RT-PCR and a second-round multiplex PCR. From the multiplex PCR reads, TCRdb called clonotypes with MiXCR, one entry per CDR3 protein. This table holds around 1.1 million distinct CDR3 sequences, 35% to 40% found once. Sequences were obtained from peripheral blood or thyroid tissue (not recorded which). The receptors stem from an adult man with Graves' hyperthyroidism.

The chain carries TRBV6-5 and TRBJ2-2, with no clear D. The germline gives CDR1 MNHEY, CDR2 SVGAGI. The V end lost 4 bases, the J end lost 2 bases, and 11 bases lay between the germline ends. The CDR3 totals 15 residues. The CDR3 region is CASSLSATNTGELFF. In DNA, the CDR3 is TGTGCCAGCAGTTTAAGCGCTACTAACACCGGGGAGCTGTTTTTT.

This chain connects TRBV7-2 to TRBJ1-1, with 7 bases lining up with TRBD1. From germline, CDR1 is SGHTA and CDR2 FQGNSA. The CDR3 is 18 residues long. V lost 5 bases to trimming and J lost 4 bases; unmatched junction nucleotides: 19. The CDR3 sequence: CASSVTGVIQTTSTEAFF. The CDR3 DNA reads TGTGCCAGCAGCGTAACAGGGGTCATACAAACTACCTCCACTGAAGCTTTCTTT.

The chain has TRBV20-1 and TRBJ1-4, with 8 bases lining up with TRBD1. J gave up 4 bases and V 1 base, and 5 bases lay outside the gene matches. Germline V gene lookup returns CDR1 DFQATT and CDR2 SNEGSKA (reference sequence). This CDR3 has 15 amino acids. This CDR3 reads CSARGRGLINEKLFF. The DNA for the CDR3 is TGCAGTGCTAGAGGCAGGGGGCTTATTAATGAAAAACTGTTTTTT.

The chain recombines TRBV5-1 with TRBJ2-2, with unresolved D. Germline-derived CDR1 and CDR2 are SGHRS and YFSETQ. This CDR3 has 17 residues. V was shortened by 0 bases and J by 4 bases, with 16 bases between the two germline ends. The CDR3 sequence: CASSLVGAVGGTGELFF. The CDR3 DNA follows: TGCGCCAGCAGCTTGGTAGGCGCCGTAGGTGGCACCGGGGAGCTGTTTTTT.

The V gene is TRBV6-2 or TRBV6-3, the J gene TRBJ1-2, with D uncertain. V was trimmed by 2 bases and J by 3 bases, leaving 7 bases between them. The CDR3 contains 13 residues. Germline CDR1 MNHEY, CDR2 SVGEGT. CDR3 DNA sequence: TGTGCCAGCAGTTACAACAGCGACTATGGCTACACCTTC. Translating gives CASSYNSDYGYTF.

About this clonotype: Here the CDR3 omits its conserved ending phenylalanine or tryptophan, so a read error is the likely source. The DNA is left out, because the CDR3 cannot be placed on it with certainty; the CDR3 is given as TCRdb lists it. The V gene is TRBV15, the J gene TRBJ1-2; TRBD1 was called by the table and not checked on the DNA. Germline CDR1 LNHNV, CDR2 YYDKDF (reference sequence). The CDR3 length is 10 residues, termini included. CDR3: CATSRDLSGV.

This clonotype has ten or more counts. The chain is built from TRBV6-9 and TRBJ1-5; D not resolved. Per germline, CDR1 MNHGY and CDR2 SVAAGI. The CDR3 has 14 amino acids. Deletions cut 6 bases from V and 10 bases from J, with 19 bases between. DNA for the CDR3: TGTGCCAGCAGCCGCCTCTTCTCAATTCGCCCCCAGCATTTT. This gives the protein CASSRLFSIRPQHF.

In its sample, this clonotype was seen many times. The chain couples TRBV7-2 to TRBJ2-7; TRBD2 matches at 10 bases. Germline CDR1 SGHTA, CDR2 FQGNSA. This CDR3 is 16 amino acids long. V lost 3 bases and J lost 0; bases outside the gene matches: 5. CDR3 amino acids: CASSFRGLAPSYEQYF. CDR3 DNA sequence: TGTGCCAGCAGCTTCCGGGGACTAGCGCCCTCCTACGAGCAGTACTTC.

This chain joins TRBV2 and TRBJ2-5; perhaps TRBD2 as D (6 bases). Germline V gene sequence: CDR1 SNHLY, CDR2 FYNNEI. V was pared by 6 bases and J by 0 bases, with 23 bases between. The CDR3 runs to 18 residues. CDR3 in DNA: TGTGCCAGCAGCCCCCTCCTGCGGAGGGGCAAGTACCAAGAGACCCAGTACTTC. Its translation: CASSPLLRRGKYQETQYF.

This clonotype was seen at least ten times. This chain uses TRBV9 with TRBJ1-3; maybe TRBD1 (5 bases). Germline CDR1 and CDR2: SGDLS and YYNGEE. The CDR3 is 14 amino acids. The V and J ends lost 3 bases and 2 bases respectively, with 9 bases between them. The chain's CDR3 is CASSGGGAGNTIYF. In DNA, the CDR3 is TGTGCCAGCAGCGGGGGCGGGGCTGGAAACACCATATATTTT.

This clonotype has only a few counts. This may be a read error, as it is one base from a much larger clone. The chain employs TRBV10-3 and TRBJ2-5; D tentatively reads TRBD1 or TRBD2 (5 bases each). V was shortened by 2 bases and J by 5 bases, with 12 bases between the two germline ends. Germline loops: CDR1 ENHRY, CDR2 SYGVKD. This CDR3 has 14 residues. CDR3 nucleotide sequence: TGTGCCATCAGTGAGCGGGGCACTATGGAGACCCAGTACTTC. The encoded protein is CAISERGTMETQYF.

This chain links TRBV10-2 with TRBJ1-2, with D tentatively TRBD1 (6 bases). This CDR3 has 13 residues. In germline, CDR1 is WSHSY, CDR2 SAAADI. V was shortened by 6 bases and J by 4 bases, with 12 bases between the two germline ends. The CDR3 DNA sequence: TGCGCCAGCAGGGGGGACAACCTCTATGGCTACACCTTC. It codes for CASRGDNLYGYTF.

This clonotype was seen at least ten times. The V gene is TRBV7-2, the J gene TRBJ1-3; weak D call: TRBD1 (5 bases). Germline CDR1 SGHTA, CDR2 FQGNSA. This CDR3 is built from 15 residues. V was cut by 5 bases and J by 0 bases, with 11 bases left in between. CDR3 in DNA: TGTGCCAGCAGCCTCGCAGGGCTCTCTGGAAACACCATATATTTT. This codes for CASSLAGLSGNTIYF.

This chain joins TRBV6-6 and TRBJ2-3; TRBD2 agrees at 8 bases. The CDR3 sequence is 15 residues long. Germline lookup yields CDR1 MNHNY and CDR2 SVGAGI (reference sequence). With 9 bases clipped from V and 6 bases from J, the junction kept 14 bases outside the gene matches. Here the CDR3 reads CASRLAGPRPDTQYF. CDR3 in DNA: TGTGCCAGTAGGTTAGCGGGACCGAGGCCGGATACGCAGTATTTT.

This clonotype was detected only a few times. CDR3 in amino acids: CASSSLETNYEQYF. The CDR3 region has the DNA TGTGCCAGCAGTTCCCTTGAGACGAACTACGAGCAGTACTTC. The chain combines TRBV12-3 or TRBV12-4 with TRBJ2-7; D not resolved. The CDR3 spans 14 residues. Trimming removed 4 bases at V and 3 bases at J, with 13 bases between.

The chain recombines TRBV5-6 with TRBJ2-7, with a possible D match to TRBD1 (6 bases). CDR3 length equals 18 residues. Per germline, CDR1 SGHDT and CDR2 YYEEEE. V shed 0 bases and J shed 4 bases, with 23 bases lying between them. The CDR3 loop reads CASSLAYNGAGEGYEQYF. DNA of the CDR3: TGTGCCAGCAGCTTGGCCTATAATGGCGCAGGGGAAGGTTACGAGCAGTACTTC.

This clonotype was seen only a few times. The V and J genes are TRBV7-2 and TRBJ2-5, with a possible D match to TRBD1 (6 bases). The CDR3 consists of 15 residues. V was trimmed by 5 bases and J by 5 bases, leaving 18 bases between them. CDR1 SGHTA and CDR2 FQGNSA come from the germline V gene. CDR3 sequence reads: CASSKTQGILETQYF. CDR3 DNA sequence: TGTGCCAGCAGCAAAACCCAGGGGATTTTGGAGACCCAGTACTTC.

In this sample, this clonotype turned up a few times. This may stem from a read error, because a much larger clone lies one nucleotide away. Since the CDR3 does not end with the conserved phenylalanine or tryptophan, this likely comes from a read error. The chain links TRBV29-1 to TRBJ2-2; TRBD2 matches at 10 bases. This CDR3 spans 15 amino acids. CDR1 and CDR2 (germline): SQVTM, ANQGSEA. Germline trimming cut 7 bases from V and 6 bases from J; bases unmatched to any gene: 11. The CDR3 DNA is TGCAGCGGAAGAGCTAGCGGGAGTGTCTCCGGGGAGCTGTTTCTT. Amino acid sequence: CSGRASGSVSGELFL.

The rearrangement uses TRBV5-1 and TRBJ2-7; perhaps TRBD1 as D (8 bases). Germline lookup yields CDR1 SGHRS and CDR2 YFSETQ. CDR3 length: 16 amino acids. V lost 5 bases and J 7 bases, leaving 25 bases between the germline ends. The DNA for the CDR3 is TGCGCCAGCAGTCGGAACTTCGGACAGGGAGGGAGAGAGCAGTACTTC. Translation gives CASSRNFGQGGREQYF.

Many counts were recorded for this clonotype. This rearrangement joins TRBV14 to TRBJ2-5, with 10 bases identical to TRBD1. This CDR3 has 16 amino acids. CDR1 and CDR2 (germline): SGHDN, FVKESK. With V trimmed by 1 base and J by 5 bases, 7 bases remained unmatched. The CDR3 region has the DNA TGTGCCAGCAGCCAAGCGGGACAGGGGCTTTTGGAGACCCAGTACTTC. Translated, it gives CASSQAGQGLLETQYF. Combining the CDR3 with reference TRBV14 and TRBJ2-5 gives the whole variable domain EAGVTQFPSHSVIEKGQTVTLRCDPISGHDNLYWYRRVMGKEIKFLLHFVKESKQDESGMPNNRFLAERTGGTYSTLKVQPAELEDSGVYFCASSQAGQGLLETQYFGPGTRLLVL.

The rearrangement uses TRBV7-9 and TRBJ2-5; D remains ambiguous. CDR3 length equals 14 residues. Looked up from germline, CDR1 is SEHNR and CDR2 is FQNEAQ (reference sequence). V was pared by 1 base and J by 5 bases, with 11 bases between. The chain's CDR3 is CASSLVQALETQYF. CDR3 coding DNA: TGTGCCAGCAGCTTAGTCCAGGCTTTGGAGACCCAGTACTTC. The whole variable domain, remainder taken from reference TRBV7-9 and TRBJ2-5, is DTGVSQNPRHKITKRGQNVTFRCDPISEHNRLYWYRQTLGQGPEFLTYFQNEAQLEKSRLLSDRFSAERPKGSFSTLEIQRTEQGDSAMYLCASSLVQALETQYFGPGTRLLVL.

The CDR3 region is CASNQGGDTGELFF. CDR3 in DNA: TGTGCCAGCAATCAGGGTGGGGACACCGGGGAGCTGTTTTTT. This chain links TRBV14 with TRBJ2-2, with D perhaps matching TRBD1 (5 bases). CDR1 and CDR2 from the germline V gene are SGHDN and FVKESK. This CDR3 spans 14 amino acids. V was cut by 7 bases and J by 3 bases, with 12 bases left in between.

The rearrangement links TRBV2 to TRBJ2-7; 7 positions match TRBD2. The DNA matches TRBJ2-1 better at its end, which makes the J call doubtful. The CDR3 contains 11 residues. The germline V gene encodes CDR1 SNHLY and CDR2 FYNNEI. The CDR3 protein is CASSGEGEQFF. In DNA, the CDR3 is TGTGCCAGCAGCGGGGAGGGTGAGCAGTTCTTC.

This clonotype appeared many times. V is TRBV20-1 and J is TRBJ2-7; no definite D call. Trimming stripped 3 bases from V and 0 bases from J, with 9 bases between. This CDR3 contains 13 residues. CDR1 DFQATT and CDR2 SNEGSKA come from the germline V gene (reference sequence). Here the CDR3 DNA reads TGCAGTGCTAGGAAACCCGGCTCCTACGAGCAGTACTTC. Its translation: CSARKPGSYEQYF.